The source of this T cell receptor beta chain is a study of cytomegalovirus exposure and HLA in healthy donors. The study, taken as a whole, reports: Reports credit the classifier with highly specific, highly sensitive diagnosis of cytomegalovirus status.

On this clone itself: Its antigen is unknown.

In germline, CDR1 is MNHEY, CDR2 SMNVEV (reference sequence). V was cut by 1 base and J by 1 base, with 8 bases left in between. This CDR3 has 15 residues. This cohort consisted of healthy bone marrow donors. The PCR had 60 Vbeta and 13 Jbeta primers. Sequenced by immunoSEQ multiplex PCR; TCRdb stores in-frame clones only, minus some. The sample carries about 200,000 clones, approximately 70% recorded once. The V gene is TRBV27, the J gene TRBJ1-5; no clear D gene. This TCR was sampled from a woman in her 30s in good health and CMV-seronegative. Sequenced sample: PBMCs. The CDR3 coding sequence is TGTGCCAGCAGTTTATTTCCGGGAAGCAATCAGCCCCAGCATTTT. Translated: CASSLFPGSNQPQHF.